These 16 T cell receptor beta chains were all obtained from the same sample, sequenced in a study of blood T cell repertoires in COVID-19. Only in-frame clones appear in the TCRdb table, and some are missing; sequencing was by immunoSEQ multiplex PCR. The data show 310,000 or so clones, more than 80% seen once. Sequenced material: peripheral blood. These receptor sequences come from a young man who had recovered from COVID-19.

The V and J genes are TRBV6-1 and TRBJ1-5, with D possibly matching TRBD1 (5 bases). V gave up 8 bases and J gave up 1 base, with 9 bases separating them. CDR3 size: 13 residues. Germline lookup yields CDR1 MNHNS and CDR2 SASEGT. This CDR3 is CASRGESNQPQHF. For the CDR3, the DNA is TGTGCCAGCCGGGGGGAGAGCAATCAGCCCCAGCATTTT.

V gene TRBV6-2 or TRBV6-3 combines with J gene TRBJ2-3; 7 bases agree with TRBD1. The CDR3 has 15 residues. Per the germline V gene, CDR1 is MNHEY and CDR2 is SVGEGT. V gave up 2 bases and J gave up 8 bases; unmatched junction bases: 10. This CDR3 reads CASSYGTDPPGTQYF. The CDR3 bases are TGTGCCAGCAGTTACGGGACAGATCCCCCGGGTACGCAGTATTTT.

The chain recombines TRBV6-5 with TRBJ1-3; 10 bases are shared with TRBD1. CDR1 and CDR2 (germline): MNHEY, SVGAGI. The V gene end was trimmed by 5 bases and the J gene end by 7 bases; junction bases not matched to a gene: 2. This CDR3 comprises 13 residues. The DNA of the CDR3 is TGTGCCAGCAGTCAGGACAGGGGGAACACCATATATTTT. It codes for CASSQDRGNTIYF.

V gene TRBV9 combines with J gene TRBJ2-3; 7 bases align to TRBD1. Germline trimming cut 0 bases from V and 4 bases from J; bases unmatched to any gene: 5. Germline loops: CDR1 SGDLS, CDR2 YYNGEE. The CDR3 has 15 residues. The CDR3 reads CASSVEAQGADTQYF. The CDR3 DNA follows: TGTGCCAGCAGCGTAGAGGCCCAGGGGGCAGATACGCAGTATTTT.

The genes are TRBV7-2 and TRBJ2-1; tentative D call: TRBD1 (5 bases). Germline CDR1 reads SGHTA; CDR2 reads FQGNSA. V was clipped by 1 base and J by 0 bases, with 7 bases between them. This CDR3 has 15 residues. The CDR3 DNA reads TGTGCCAGCAGCTTAGTTCAGGGCTCCTACAATGAGCAGTTCTTC. Its protein product is CASSLVQGSYNEQFF.

V and J are TRBV6-2 or TRBV6-3 and TRBJ2-1; tentative D call: TRBD1 (5 bases). Trimming pared 2 bases from V and 1 base from J, leaving 9 bases between. CDR1 is MNHEY and CDR2 is SVGEGT in the germline V gene. The CDR3 consists of 15 residues. The CDR3 DNA reads TGTGCCAGCAGTTACCACAGGAATTCCTACAATGAGCAGTTCTTC. Amino acid sequence: CASSYHRNSYNEQFF.

This rearrangement joins TRBV10-1 to TRBJ2-7; the match to TRBD2 covers 11 bases. The CDR3 has 13 residues. The germline V gene has CDR1 WNHNN and CDR2 SYGVQD (reference sequence). The trim removed 8 bases at V and 5 bases at J, leaving 5 bases unmatched. The CDR3, as DNA: TGCGCCAGCTCTAAGGGACTAGCGGACGAGCAGTACTTC. It codes for CASSKGLADEQYF.

This clone has a single count. This rearrangement joins TRBV10-2 to TRBJ1-2, with 8 nucleotides matching TRBD1. CDR1 and CDR2 from the germline V gene are WSHSY and SAAADI. The CDR3 runs 13 residues. V was clipped by 3 bases and J by 7 bases; unmatched bases: 4. CDR3 in DNA: TGCGCCAGCAGTGAAGGACAGGGTGGTGGCTACACCTTC. It codes for CASSEGQGGGYTF.

The chain couples TRBV6-4 to TRBJ1-1; D unclear. Per the germline V gene, CDR1 is MRHNA and CDR2 is SNTAGT. The CDR3 loop spans 13 amino acids. V was shortened by 6 bases and J by 4 bases, with 12 bases between the two germline ends. The DNA for the CDR3 is TGTGCCAGCAGCCCCGGTGAGGGCACTGAAGCTTTCTTT. Residues: CASSPGEGTEAFF.

The CDR3 coding sequence is TGTGCCAGCAGCTTATTCGGGTCCGGGAGCCGCCTGGGCGATACGCAGTATTTT. Residues: CASSLFGSGSRLGDTQYF. The J gene is TRBJ2-3, the V gene TRBV7-3, with D tentatively TRBD2 (6 bases). V was pared by 2 bases and J by 6 bases, with 24 bases between. CDR1 SGHTA and CDR2 FQGTGA come from the germline V gene. CDR3 size: 18 residues.

The chain recombines TRBV9 with TRBJ1-6, with a possible D match to TRBD1 (5 bases). This CDR3 is 15 amino acids long. CDR1 and CDR2 from the germline V gene are SGDLS and YYNGEE. V gave up 3 bases and J gave up 8 bases, with 15 bases separating them. DNA of the CDR3: TGTGCCAGCAGCGAAGACAGTCCCCCCGATTCACCCCTCCACTTT. This codes for CASSEDSPPDSPLHF.

V usage is TRBV25-1 and J usage is TRBJ2-2; weak D call: TRBD2 (5 bases). Per germline, CDR1 MGHDK and CDR2 SYGVNS. The CDR3 runs 15 residues. V lost 4 bases to trimming and J lost 5 bases, with 14 bases between them. The CDR3 is CASSGRLGVTGELFF. In nucleotides, the CDR3 is TGTGCCAGCAGTGGCCGCTTGGGAGTAACCGGGGAGCTGTTTTTT.

The chain joins TRBV4-1 to TRBJ1-2, with a tentative D call TRBD1 (5 bases). Trimming cost V 0 bases and J 0 bases, with 11 bases left between them. The CDR3 is made up of 16 amino acids. The germline gives CDR1 MGHRA, CDR2 YSYEKL. The CDR3 coding sequence is TGCGCCAGCAGCCAAGAGTTAGACAGTTCTAACTATGGCTACACCTTC. Translated: CASSQELDSSNYGYTF.

The J gene is TRBJ2-2, the V gene TRBV3-1 (or the pseudogene TRBV3-2); 7 bases map to TRBD1. This CDR3 has 16 residues. Per the germline V gene, CDR1 is LGHDT and CDR2 is YNNKEL (reference sequence). With V trimmed by 4 bases and J by 2 bases, 7 bases remained unmatched. The CDR3 coding sequence is TGTGCCAGCAGCCCAAATACAGGGGCTAACACCGGGGAGCTGTTTTTT. This codes for CASSPNTGANTGELFF.

The chain uses TRBV3-1 (or the pseudogene TRBV3-2) and TRBJ2-7, with 10 bases identical to TRBD1. Trimming cost V 4 bases and J 2 bases; bases outside gene matches: 26. Germline V gene lookup returns CDR1 LGHDT and CDR2 YNNKEL (reference sequence). The CDR3 has 22 residues. CDR3 loop: CASSRRAQFSHSGTGVAYEQYF. In DNA, the CDR3 is TGTGCCAGCAGCCGGCGGGCTCAATTCTCCCATTCCGGGACAGGGGTGGCCTACGAGCAGTACTTC.

To note about this clone: Other DNA sequences in the same sample also yield this CDR3. This chain links TRBV11-2 with TRBJ2-5; the match to TRBD2 covers 7 bases. CDR1 and CDR2 (germline): SGHAT, FQNNGV. With V trimmed by 7 bases and J by 4 bases, 6 bases remained unmatched. The CDR3 has 13 amino acids. CDR3 sequence (DNA): TGTGCCAGCACCCCTGGGGGGGGAGAGACCCAGTACTTC. This sequence encodes CASTPGGGETQYF.